The 10 T cell receptor beta chains below were found in one sample sequenced in a study of T-cell reconstitution after alpha-beta-depleted transplantation in children. The TCRbeta library was prepared with unique molecular identifiers. TCRdb re-called the PCR reads with MiXCR, one entry per CDR3 protein. The sample has roughly 400,000 distinct CDR3 sequences, around 21% seen once. Sequencing used PBMCs from the stem cell graft donor, obtained from the stem cell graft. These TCRs come from a human donor who donated a stem cell graft to a child with acute myeloid leukemia.

The chain links TRBV12-3 or TRBV12-4 to TRBJ1-3; D not resolved. Trimming removed 6 bases at V and 2 bases at J, with 8 bases between. The CDR3 runs 13 residues. The CDR3 spells CASSWVAGNTIYF. CDR3 DNA sequence: TGTGCCAGCAGCTGGGTCGCTGGAAACACCATATATTTT.

The genes are TRBV28 and TRBJ2-1; D not certain. Trimming left V 7 bases short and J 10 bases short, with 11 bases between. The CDR3 consists of 11 residues. CDR1 and CDR2 (germline): MDHEN, SYDVKM. The CDR3 nucleotides read TGTGCCAGCACCAATAAAGGGGAGCAGTTCTTC. Protein sequence: CASTNKGEQFF. The variable domain in full, completed from reference TRBV28 and TRBJ2-1, reads DVKVTQSSRYLVKRTGEKVFLECVQDMDHENMFWYRQDPGLGLRLIYFSYDVKMKEKGDIPEGYSVSREKKERFSLILESASTNQTSMYLCASTNKGEQFFGPGTRLTVL.

This clonotype was observed a handful of times. The gene calls are TRBV12-3 or TRBV12-4 and TRBJ1-1; 7 positions match TRBD1. The trim removed 3 bases at V and 2 bases at J, leaving 6 bases unmatched. The CDR3 is made up of 15 amino acids. CDR3 loop: CASSLGGQINTEAFF. The CDR3 region has the DNA TGTGCCAGCAGTTTGGGGGGACAGATAAACACTGAAGCTTTCTTT.

This clonotype appeared a few times. The chain has TRBV20-1 and TRBJ2-1, with D perhaps given as TRBD1 or TRBD2 (6 bases each). This CDR3 comprises 16 residues. Between the trimmed V and J ends, which lost 3 bases and 1 base, there was a span of 16 bases. Germline CDR1 reads DFQATT; CDR2 reads SNEGSKA (reference sequence). The CDR3 DNA sequence: TGCAGTGCTAGCAGTGGGGGGCCGCCATCCTACAATGAGCAGTTCTTC. Its translation is CSASSGGPPSYNEQFF.

This clonotype was counted only a few times. V gene TRBV12-3 or TRBV12-4 combines with J gene TRBJ2-7; D is undetermined. Between the trimmed V and J ends, which lost 5 bases and 2 bases, there was a span of 16 bases. The CDR3 is 15 residues long. The CDR3 coding sequence is TGTGCCAGCAGTCAAAGCCCCCCGGGCACCTACGAGCAGTACTTC. Translating it yields CASSQSPPGTYEQYF.

Many counts were recorded for this clonotype. The chain carries TRBV20-1 and TRBJ2-1; 11 bases are a match to TRBD2. Germline V lookup: CDR1 DFQATT, CDR2 SNEGSKA (reference sequence). The ends lost 5 bases at V and 7 bases at J; junction bases unmatched: 7. This CDR3 has 14 amino acids. This CDR3 is CSAPLAGVKNEQFF. CDR3 DNA: TGCAGTGCTCCACTAGCGGGAGTGAAAAATGAGCAGTTCTTC.

This clonotype has more than one count but fewer than ten. This sequence joins TRBV2 and TRBJ2-1; tentative D call: TRBD2 (5 bases). Germline V lookup: CDR1 SNHLY, CDR2 FYNNEI. The CDR3 is 13 amino acids. V was cut by 4 bases and J by 7 bases, with 11 bases left in between. The DNA of the CDR3 is TGTGCCAGCAGTGCTCGACTATTAAATGAGCAGTTCTTC. Translating it yields CASSARLLNEQFF.

This clonotype was recorded a few times. V gene TRBV5-1 combines with J gene TRBJ2-1; 14 bases are a match to TRBD2. Germline V gene data show CDR1 as SGHRS and CDR2 as YFSETQ. The CDR3 has 19 residues. V lost 4 bases and J lost 0; bases outside the gene matches: 9. This chain's CDR3 is CASSPGLAGGLFSYNEQFF. The DNA for the CDR3 is TGCGCCAGCAGCCCCGGACTAGCGGGAGGCCTATTCTCCTACAATGAGCAGTTCTTC.

This clonotype was picked up a small number of times. The chain links TRBV27 to TRBJ2-3; D might be TRBD2 (6 bases). CDR3 length equals 14 residues. V lost 4 bases, J lost 2 bases, and 10 bases lay in between. Germline values: CDR1 MNHEY, CDR2 SMNVEV (reference sequence). The CDR3 DNA reads as TGTGCCAGCAGTTATAGCGGCCCCACAGATACGCAGTATTTT. The encoded protein is CASSYSGPTDTQYF.

This clonotype was seen a few times. The gene calls are TRBV20-1 and TRBJ2-5; 10 positions match TRBD2. CDR1 is DFQATT and CDR2 is SNEGSKA in the germline V gene (reference sequence). Trimming removed 3 bases from V and 5 bases from J; junction bases left unmatched: 12. CDR3 length equals 16 residues. The CDR3 sequence: CSASGLAGGTGETQYF. The CDR3 bases are TGCAGTGCTAGTGGGTTAGCGGGAGGCACGGGGGAGACCCAGTACTTC.